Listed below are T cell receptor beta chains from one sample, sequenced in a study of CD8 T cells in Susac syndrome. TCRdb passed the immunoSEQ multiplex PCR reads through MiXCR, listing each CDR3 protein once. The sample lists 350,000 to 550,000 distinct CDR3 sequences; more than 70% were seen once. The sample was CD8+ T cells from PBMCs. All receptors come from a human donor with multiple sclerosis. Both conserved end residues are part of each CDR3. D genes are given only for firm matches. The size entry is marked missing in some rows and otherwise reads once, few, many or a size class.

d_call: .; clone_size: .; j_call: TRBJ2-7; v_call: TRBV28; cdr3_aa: CASTFSGFYEQYF; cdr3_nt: TGTGCCAGCACGTTTTCTGGCTTCTACGAGCAGTACTTC
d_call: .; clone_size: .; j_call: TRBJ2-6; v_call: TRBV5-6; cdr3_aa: CASSFGSSGANVLTF; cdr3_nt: TGTGCCAGCAGCTTTGGGTCCTCTGGGGCCAACGTCCTGACTTTC
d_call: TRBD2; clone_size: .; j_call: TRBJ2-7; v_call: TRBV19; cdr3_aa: CASSISGIPNPYEQYF; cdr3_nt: TGTGCCAGTAGTATCAGCGGGATCCCAAATCCCTACGAGCAGTACTTC
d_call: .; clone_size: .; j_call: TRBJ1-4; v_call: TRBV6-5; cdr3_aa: CASSYSAGNEKLFF; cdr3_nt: TGTGCCAGCAGTTACTCGGCAGGAAACGAAAAACTGTTTTTT
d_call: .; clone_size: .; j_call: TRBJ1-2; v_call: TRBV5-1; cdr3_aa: CASSEDSGGYTF; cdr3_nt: TGCGCCAGCAGCGAAGACAGTGGCGGCTACACCTTC
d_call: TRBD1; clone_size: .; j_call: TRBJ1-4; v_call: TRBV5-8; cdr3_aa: CASSSRQGPEKLFF; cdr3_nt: TGTGCCAGCAGCTCCAGACAGGGACCTGAAAAACTGTTTTTT
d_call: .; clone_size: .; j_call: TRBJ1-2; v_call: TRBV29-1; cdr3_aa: CSVYSQGSGYTF; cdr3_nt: TGCAGCGTCTATTCTCAAGGGAGTGGCTACACCTTC
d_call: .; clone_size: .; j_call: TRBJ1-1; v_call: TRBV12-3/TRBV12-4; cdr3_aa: CASSSPTDSPNTEAFF; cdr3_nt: TGTGCCAGCAGTTCCCCCACGGACAGTCCGAACACTGAAGCTTTCTTT
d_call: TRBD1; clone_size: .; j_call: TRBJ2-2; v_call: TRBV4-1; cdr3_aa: CASSQGGGSLPTGELFF; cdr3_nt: TGCGCCAGCAGCCAAGGAGGGGGCTCCCTTCCCACCGGGGAGCTGTTTTTT
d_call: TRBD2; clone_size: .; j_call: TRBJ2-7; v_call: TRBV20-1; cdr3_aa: CSAEVKGWGLAGEVEQYF; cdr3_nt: TGCAGTGCCGAAGTGAAGGGTTGGGGACTAGCGGGAGAGGTAGAACAGTACTTC
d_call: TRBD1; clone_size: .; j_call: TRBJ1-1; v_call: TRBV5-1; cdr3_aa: CASGQAMNTEAFF; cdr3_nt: TGCGCCAGTGGACAGGCCATGAACACTGAAGCTTTCTTT
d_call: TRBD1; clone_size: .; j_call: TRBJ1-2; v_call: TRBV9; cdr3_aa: CASSGSGTVGLFYGYTF; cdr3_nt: TGTGCCAGCAGCGGATCCGGGACAGTGGGGCTCTTTTACGGCTACACCTTC
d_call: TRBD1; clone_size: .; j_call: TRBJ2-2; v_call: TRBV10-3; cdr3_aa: CAIMRFGTGGGTGELFF; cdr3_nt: TGTGCCATCATGCGATTTGGGACAGGGGGCGGTACCGGGGAGCTGTTTTTT
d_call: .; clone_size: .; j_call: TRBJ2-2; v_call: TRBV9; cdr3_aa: CASREGAGELFF; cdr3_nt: TGTGCCAGCAGGGAAGGGGCCGGGGAGCTGTTTTTT
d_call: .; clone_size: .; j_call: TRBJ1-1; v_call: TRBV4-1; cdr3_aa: CASSRLTRGATEAFF; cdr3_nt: TGCGCCAGCAGCCGGCTAACCCGAGGGGCCACTGAAGCTTTCTTT
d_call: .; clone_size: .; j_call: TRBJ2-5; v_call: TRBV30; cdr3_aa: CAWSVRRYQETQYF; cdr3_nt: TGTGCCTGGAGTGTAAGACGGTACCAAGAGACCCAGTACTTC
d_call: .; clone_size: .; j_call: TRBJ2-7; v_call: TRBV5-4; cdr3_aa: CASSLQGPSYEQYF; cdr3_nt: TGTGCCAGCAGCTTGCAGGGTCCTTCCTACGAGCAGTACTTC
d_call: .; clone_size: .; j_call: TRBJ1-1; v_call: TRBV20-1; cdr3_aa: CSAGLGGTEAFF; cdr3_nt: TGCAGTGCCGGGTTAGGGGGAACTGAAGCTTTCTTT
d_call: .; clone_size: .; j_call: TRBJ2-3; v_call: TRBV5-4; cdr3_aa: CASSLGQGSGTQYF; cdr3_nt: TGTGCCAGCAGCTTAGGGCAGGGCAGTGGTACGCAGTATTTT
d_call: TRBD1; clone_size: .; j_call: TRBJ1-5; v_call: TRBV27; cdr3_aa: CASSLTGQGGPYSNQPQHF; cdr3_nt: TGTGCCAGCAGTTTAACAGGACAGGGGGGACCTTATAGCAATCAGCCCCAGCATTTT
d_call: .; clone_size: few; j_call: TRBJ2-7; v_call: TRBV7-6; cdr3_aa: CASSAPDSEQYF; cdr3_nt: TGTGCCAGCAGCGCACCGGACTCCGAGCAGTACTTC
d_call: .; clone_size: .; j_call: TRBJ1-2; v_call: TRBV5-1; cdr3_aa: CASRPAGGNYGYTF; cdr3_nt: TGCGCCAGCAGGCCCGCGGGGGGGAACTATGGCTACACCTTC
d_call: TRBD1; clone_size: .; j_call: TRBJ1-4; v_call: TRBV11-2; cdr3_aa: CASSPRTGEDEKLFF; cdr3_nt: TGTGCCAGCAGCCCTCGGACAGGGGAGGATGAAAAACTGTTTTTT
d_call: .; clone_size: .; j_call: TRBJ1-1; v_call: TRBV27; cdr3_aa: CAALPGGRVTEAFF; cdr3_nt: TGTGCCGCTCTACCAGGAGGAAGGGTGACTGAAGCTTTCTTT
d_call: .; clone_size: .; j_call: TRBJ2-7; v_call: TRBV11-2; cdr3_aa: CASSLVGEGYEQYF; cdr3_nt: TGTGCCAGCAGCTTAGTGGGAGAAGGCTACGAGCAGTACTTC
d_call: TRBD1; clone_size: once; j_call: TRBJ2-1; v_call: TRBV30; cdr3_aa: CAWSLQGNLGEQFF; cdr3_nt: TGTGCCTGGAGCTTACAGGGGAATTTAGGGGAGCAGTTCTTC
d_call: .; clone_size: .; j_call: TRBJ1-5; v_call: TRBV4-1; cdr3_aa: CASSQVGLSKNSNQPQHF; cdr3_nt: TGCGCCAGCAGCCAAGTAGGATTGTCAAAAAATAGCAATCAGCCCCAGCATTTT
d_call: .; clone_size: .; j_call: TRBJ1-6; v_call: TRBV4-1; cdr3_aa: CASSQVKQADSPLHF; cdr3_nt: TGCGCCAGCAGCCAAGTAAAACAGGCAGATTCACCCCTCCACTTT
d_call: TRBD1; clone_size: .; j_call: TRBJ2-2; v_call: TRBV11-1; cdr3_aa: CASSTGTGFILDCYTGELFF; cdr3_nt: TGTGCCAGCAGCACCGGGACAGGGTTCATCTTGGACTGCTACACCGGGGAGCTGTTTTTT
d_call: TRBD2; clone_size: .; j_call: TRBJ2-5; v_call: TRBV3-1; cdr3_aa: CASSQGLAGAGETQYF; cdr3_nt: TGTGCCAGCAGCCAGGGGCTAGCGGGAGCAGGAGAGACCCAGTACTTC
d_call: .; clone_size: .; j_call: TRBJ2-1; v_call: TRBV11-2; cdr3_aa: CASSLRAPGRSDEQFF; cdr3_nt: TGTGCCAGCAGCTTAAGAGCCCCGGGCCGCAGCGATGAGCAGTTCTTC
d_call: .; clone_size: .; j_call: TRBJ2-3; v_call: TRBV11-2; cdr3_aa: CASSLEVGFRTDTQYF; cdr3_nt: TGTGCCAGCAGCTTAGAGGTCGGGTTTCGCACAGATACGCAGTATTTT
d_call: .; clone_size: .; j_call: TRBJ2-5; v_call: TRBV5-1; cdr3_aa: CASSLSFEETQYF; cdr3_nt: TGCGCCAGCAGCTTGAGCTTCGAAGAGACCCAGTACTTC
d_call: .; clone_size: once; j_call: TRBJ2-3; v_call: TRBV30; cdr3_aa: CASDGGTLSSQYF; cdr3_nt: TGTGCCTCGGACGGGGGCACCCTTTCGTCGCAGTATTTT
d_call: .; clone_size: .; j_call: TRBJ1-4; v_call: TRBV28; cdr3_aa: CASSSVLEFSTNEKLFF; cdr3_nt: TGTGCCAGCAGTTCGGTGCTGGAGTTCTCAACTAATGAAAAACTGTTTTTT
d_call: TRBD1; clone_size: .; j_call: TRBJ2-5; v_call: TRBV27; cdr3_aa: CASSWSKKQGFRRQETQYF; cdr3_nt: TGTGCCAGCAGTTGGTCTAAAAAACAGGGGTTTCGTCGTCAAGAGACCCAGTACTTC
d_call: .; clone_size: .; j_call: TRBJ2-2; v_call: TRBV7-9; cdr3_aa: CASSFPRDGTPNTGELFF; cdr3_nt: TGTGCCAGCAGCTTCCCCAGGGACGGGACACCCAACACCGGGGAGCTGTTTTTT
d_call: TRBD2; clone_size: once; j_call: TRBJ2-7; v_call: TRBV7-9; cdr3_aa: CASSLTPSGGLFNPYEQYF; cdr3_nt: TGTGCCAGCAGCTTAACTCCTAGCGGGGGACTTTTTAACCCCTACGAGCAGTACTTC
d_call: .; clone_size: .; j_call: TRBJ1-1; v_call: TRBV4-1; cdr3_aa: CASSGSGTSEAFF; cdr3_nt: TGCGCCAGCAGCGGCAGCGGGACTTCTGAAGCTTTCTTT
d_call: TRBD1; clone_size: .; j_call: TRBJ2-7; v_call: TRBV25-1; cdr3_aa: CASSTGTGGFPSYEQYF; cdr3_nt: TGTGCCAGCAGTACTGGGACAGGGGGTTTCCCTTCCTACGAGCAGTACTTC
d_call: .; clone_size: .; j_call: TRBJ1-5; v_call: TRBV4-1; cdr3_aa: CASSQETRGAGQPQHF; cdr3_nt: TGCGCCAGCAGCCAAGAAACGAGAGGGGCCGGTCAGCCCCAGCATTTT
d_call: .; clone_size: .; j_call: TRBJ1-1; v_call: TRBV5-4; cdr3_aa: CASSVGGTYTEAFF; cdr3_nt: TGTGCCAGCAGTGTTGGGGGCACGTACACTGAAGCTTTCTTT
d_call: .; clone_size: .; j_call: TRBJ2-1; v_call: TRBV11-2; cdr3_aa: CASSLVWQDFNEQFF; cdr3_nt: TGTGCCAGCAGCTTAGTTTGGCAGGACTTTAATGAGCAGTTCTTC
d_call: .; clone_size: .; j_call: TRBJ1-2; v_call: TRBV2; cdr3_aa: CASTGGWGYTF; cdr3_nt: TGTGCCAGCACGGGTGGTTGGGGCTACACCTTC
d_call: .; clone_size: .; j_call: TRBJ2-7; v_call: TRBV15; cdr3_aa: CATSTSRDNYEQYF; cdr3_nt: TGTGCCACCAGCACCAGCCGGGACAACTACGAGCAGTACTTC
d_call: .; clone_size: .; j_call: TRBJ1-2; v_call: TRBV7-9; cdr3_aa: CASSLEKERGYYGYTF; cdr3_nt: TGTGCCAGCAGCTTAGAAAAGGAGAGGGGTTACTATGGCTACACCTTC
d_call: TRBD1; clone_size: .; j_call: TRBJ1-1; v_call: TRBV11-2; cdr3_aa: CASSPGTAEASF; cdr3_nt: TGTGCCAGCAGCCCGGGGACAGCTGAAGCTTCCTTT
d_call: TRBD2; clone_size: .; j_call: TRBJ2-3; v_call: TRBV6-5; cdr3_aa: CASSYSLAGDTDTQYF; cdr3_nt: TGTGCCAGCAGTTACTCACTAGCGGGGGACACAGATACGCAGTATTTT
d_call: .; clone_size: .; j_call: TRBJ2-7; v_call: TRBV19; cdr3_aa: CASSLADRSYEQYF; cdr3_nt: TGTGCCAGTAGCCTGGCTGATCGCTCCTACGAGCAGTACTTC
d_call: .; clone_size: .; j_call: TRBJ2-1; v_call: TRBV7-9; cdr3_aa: CASSYYLDRQFF; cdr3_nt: TGTGCCAGCAGCTACTACTTGGACCGGCAGTTCTTC
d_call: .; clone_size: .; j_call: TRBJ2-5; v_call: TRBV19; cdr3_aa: CASSLGGDQETQYF; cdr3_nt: TGTGCCAGTAGTTTAGGGGGGGACCAAGAGACCCAGTACTTC
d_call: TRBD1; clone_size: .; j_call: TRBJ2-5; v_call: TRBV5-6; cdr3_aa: CASSLGRGRETQYF; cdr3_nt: TGTGCCAGCAGCTTGGGCAGGGGGCGAGAGACCCAGTACTTC
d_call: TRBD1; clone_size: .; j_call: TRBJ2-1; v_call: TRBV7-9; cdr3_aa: CASSPNRDSKNEQFF; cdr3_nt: TGTGCCAGCAGTCCAAACCGGGACAGTAAGAATGAGCAGTTCTTC
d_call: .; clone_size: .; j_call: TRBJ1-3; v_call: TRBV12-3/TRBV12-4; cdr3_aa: CASSLPWGSGNTIYF; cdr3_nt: TGTGCCAGCAGTCTCCCGTGGGGATCTGGAAACACCATATATTTT
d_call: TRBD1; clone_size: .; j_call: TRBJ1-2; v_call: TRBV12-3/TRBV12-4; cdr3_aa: CASSSSLGTGGYGYTF; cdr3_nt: TGTGCCAGCAGTTCAAGCTTGGGGACAGGGGGCTATGGCTACACCTTC